Listed below are T cell receptor beta chains from one sample, sequenced in a study of blood T cell repertoires in COVID-19. Method: immunoSEQ multiplex PCR; TCRdb's copy keeps in-frame clones and lacks some. The sample gives around 200,000 clones, around 80% of which show up once; about a sixth is in the top ten. Input material: peripheral blood. The receptor set was obtained from a woman aged 80 or over with active or convalescent COVID-19. Each CDR3 is given with its conserved first and last residue. D genes are given only for firm matches. The size field is filled for only some rows; it gives once, few, many or a size class.

v_call,d_call,clone_size,j_call,cdr3_nt,cdr3_aa
TRBV20-1,NA,NA,TRBJ2-7,TGCAGTGCTAGTGTCTTAAGGGGAGGTTCCTACGAGCAGTACTTC,CSASVLRGGSYEQYF
TRBV18,NA,NA,TRBJ2-7,TGTGCCAGCTCACCCCCCGGGATTTCCTACGAGCAGTACTTC,CASSPPGISYEQYF
TRBV19,TRBD1,NA,TRBJ1-5,TGTGCCAGTAGTAACCCGGGACAGGAATATAGCAATCAGCCCCAGCATTTT,CASSNPGQEYSNQPQHF
TRBV7-2,NA,NA,TRBJ2-3,TGTGCCAGCAGCCACGAGGCCTACACAGATACGCAGTATTTT,CASSHEAYTDTQYF
TRBV27,NA,NA,TRBJ2-1,TGTGCCAGCAGTCCTGAGGGGGCCGGGGGCAATGAGCAGTTCTTC,CASSPEGAGGNEQFF
TRBV5-4,TRBD2,NA,TRBJ2-3,TGTGCCAGCAGCCCTAGCGGGGGCGGTGATACGCAGTATTTT,CASSPSGGGDTQYF
TRBV6-6,TRBD1,NA,TRBJ1-5,TGTGCCAGCCGGGGACAGTTCAATCAGCCCCAGCATTTT,CASRGQFNQPQHF
TRBV19,NA,NA,TRBJ1-2,TGTGCCAGTAGTATTAACCCCGATGGCGGCTACACCTTC,CASSINPDGGYTF
TRBV5-6,NA,few,TRBJ1-6,TGTGCCAGCGGGCGGGAGTATAATTCACCCCTCCACTTT,CASGREYNSPLHF
TRBV2,TRBD1,NA,TRBJ2-2,TGTGCCAGCATTGATGACAGGGGGCCCGGGGAGCTGTTTTTT,CASIDDRGPGELFF
TRBV7-2,NA,NA,TRBJ2-3,TGTGCCAGCAGCCCATTTAGCACAGATACGCAGTATTTT,CASSPFSTDTQYF
TRBV7-3,NA,NA,TRBJ2-2,TGTGCCAGCAGCTTAGCGCCGCCCCAGGGGTACACCGGGGAGCTGTTTTTT,CASSLAPPQGYTGELFF
TRBV9,TRBD2,once,TRBJ2-5,TGTGCCAGCAGCGTAATAGGTAGCGGGGGCGGCGAGACCCAGTACTTC,CASSVIGSGGGETQYF
TRBV28,TRBD1,NA,TRBJ2-2,TGTGCCAGCACCTCTACAGGGGACACCGGGGAGCTGTTTTTT,CASTSTGDTGELFF
TRBV19,NA,NA,TRBJ1-2,TGTGCCAGTAGTATAGCCCCCTCCGGGGCGGGAAGAAATGGCTACACCTTC,CASSIAPSGAGRNGYTF
TRBV29-1,TRBD1,NA,TRBJ1-2,TGCAGCGTCGATTCTTTACCGGGACAGGGGGTGGGGGGCTACACCTTC,CSVDSLPGQGVGGYTF
TRBV7-9,NA,few,TRBJ1-6,TGTGCCAGCAGTTTTCTACAGGACAATTCACCCCTCCACTTT,CASSFLQDNSPLHF
TRBV7-2,TRBD2,NA,TRBJ2-1,TGTGCCAGCAGCTTCACTAGCGGGGGACGCTCCTACAATGAGCAGTTCTTC,CASSFTSGGRSYNEQFF
TRBV18,NA,once,TRBJ1-1,TGTGCCAGCTCACCTCGGAATCAGGGGAACACTGAAGCTTTCTTT,CASSPRNQGNTEAFF
TRBV28,TRBD2,NA,TRBJ2-5,TGTGCCAGCAGTCTGGATGAGACTAGCGGGGGGCCCATCTACTTC,CASSLDETSGGPIYF
TRBV7-2,NA,NA,TRBJ2-2,TGTGCCAGCAGCTTACCACCTAGCGCGGCGGGCGGGGAGCTGTTTTTT,CASSLPPSAAGGELFF
TRBV11-3,NA,once,TRBJ2-5,TGTGCCAGCAGCTTCGAGCGGGAAGAGACCCAGTACTTC,CASSFEREETQYF
TRBV7-7,NA,once,TRBJ2-1,TGTGCTAGCAGCTTAGGAGCAGGGTGGTACAATGAGCAGTTCTTC,CASSLGAGWYNEQFF
TRBV19,TRBD1,NA,TRBJ2-1,TGTGCCAGCCGGGACAGGGGGCGAAGTGAGCAGTTCTTC,CASRDRGRSEQFF
TRBV6-2/TRBV6-3,TRBD1,NA,TRBJ1-2,TGTGCCAGCAGTCCCGGGACAGGGAAATACGGCTACACCTTC,CASSPGTGKYGYTF
TRBV5-1,NA,NA,TRBJ2-5,TGCGCCAGGGTTCTGTCGCGAGGGCAAGAGACCCAGTACTTC,CARVLSRGQETQYF
TRBV5-1,TRBD2,NA,TRBJ2-1,TGCGCCAGCAGCGCCGGGACTAGCGGAGACAATGAGCAGTTCTTC,CASSAGTSGDNEQFF
TRBV5-4,TRBD1,NA,TRBJ1-1,TGTGCCAGCAGCTTGTGGACAGGGGCAAATGAAGCTTTCTTT,CASSLWTGANEAFF
TRBV27,TRBD1,once,TRBJ2-1,TGTGCCAGCAGTTCGGCCGGCCACGGGACAGAGAACTACAATGAGCAGTTCTTC,CASSSAGHGTENYNEQFF
TRBV28,TRBD1,NA,TRBJ1-6,TGTGCCAGCTCCCCAGGGGGAAATTCACCCCTCCACTTT,CASSPGGNSPLHF
TRBV23-1,NA,NA,TRBJ1-2,TGCGCCAGCAGTCAAAGTTCAGGGGCAGGATATGGCTACACCTTC,CASSQSSGAGYGYTF